One and the same sample provided the 14 T cell receptor beta chains below, sequenced in a study of T cell therapy after organ transplantation. Sequencing was performed with immunoSEQ multiplex PCR; in TCRdb, only in-frame clones are kept and a portion is missing. The sample includes roughly 48,000 clones, roughly 93% of them seen just once. Their target antigens are unknown. The sequenced sample was CD8+ T cells from blood, obtained before autologous CMV-specific T cell therapy. Receptors were obtained from a human patient who had received a solid organ transplant and had CMV disease.

This chain uses TRBV5-1 with TRBJ2-5; 10 bases map to TRBD2. Germline lookup yields CDR1 SGHRS and CDR2 YFSETQ. This CDR3 is 15 amino acids long. The V segment lost 6 bases and the J segment 6 bases; nucleotides outside the gene matches: 11. CDR3 nucleotides: TGCGCCAGCAACCGAGGACTAGCGGCTGAACAGACCCAGTACTTC. Translation gives CASNRGLAAEQTQYF.

This clone was detected only once. V usage is TRBV10-3 and J usage is TRBJ2-7, with TRBD1 identical over 8 bases. CDR3 length: 16 residues. With V trimmed by 3 bases and J by 1 base, 8 bases remained unmatched. Germline V CDR1 and CDR2: ENHRY, SYGVKD. CDR3 loop: CAISDPGQGSSYEQYF. The CDR3 coding sequence is TGTGCCATCAGTGACCCCGGACAGGGTAGTTCCTACGAGCAGTACTTC.

This clone occurred once. The chain couples TRBV5-6 to TRBJ2-2, with D possibly matching TRBD2 (7 bases). The CDR3 is 16 residues long. V lost 0 bases, J lost 4 bases, and 13 bases lay in between. CDR1 is SGHDT and CDR2 is YYEEEE in the germline V gene. The CDR3 DNA sequence: TGTGCCAGCAGCTTGGCCTCCCGGGGGGCCACCGGGGAGCTGTTTTTT. It is translated as CASSLASRGATGELFF.

The table lists this clone with a count of one. This CDR3 reads CASSQREIGPKGNTIYF. In DNA, the CDR3 is TGTGCCAGCAGCCAAAGGGAAATCGGGCCCAAGGGAAACACCATATATTTT. This chain links TRBV4-2 with TRBJ1-3; D is ambiguous. The V end lost 2 bases, the J end lost 4 bases, and 18 bases lay between the germline ends. Germline V lookup: CDR1 LGHNA, CDR2 YNFKEQ. The CDR3 sequence is 17 residues long.

The J gene is TRBJ2-7, the V gene TRBV11-1; D tentatively reads TRBD1 or TRBD2 (5 bases each). The germline V gene has CDR1 SGHAT and CDR2 FQDESV (reference sequence). V lost 3 bases and J lost 7, with 13 bases in between. The CDR3 length is 13 residues. CDR3 sequence: CASSFGGRLEQYF. CDR3 DNA: TGTGCCAGCAGCTTTGGGGGACGTCTTGAGCAGTACTTC.

The chain employs TRBV4-2 and TRBJ1-6, with TRBD1 as a possible D gene (5 bases). The CDR3 spans 15 residues. Germline V CDR1 and CDR2: LGHNA, YNFKEQ. The V end was cut by 6 bases, the J end by 5 bases, with 14 bases between. CDR3 sequence reads: CASRFSGTDNSPLHF. CDR3 DNA: TGTGCCAGCAGATTCTCCGGGACCGATAATTCACCCCTCCACTTT.

This chain connects TRBV19 to TRBJ1-4, with TRBD1 matching 8 bases. Germline CDR1 LNHDA, CDR2 SQIVND (reference sequence). After removal of 4 bases from V and 7 bases from J, the junction contained 8 bases not matched to a gene. CDR3 length: 15 residues. CDR3 region: CASSKDREGGEKLFF. CDR3 DNA sequence: TGTGCCAGTAGTAAGGACAGGGAGGGTGGTGAAAAACTGTTTTTT. The complete variable domain, with remaining parts taken from reference TRBV19 and TRBJ1-4, reads DGGITQSPKYLFRKEGQNVTLSCEQNLNHDAMYWYRQDPGQGLRLIYYSQIVNDFQKGDIAEGYSVSREKKESFPLTVTSAQKNPTAFYLCASSKDREGGEKLFFGSGTQLSVL.

In this sample, this clone turned up a few times. The chain couples TRBV19 to TRBJ2-3; TRBD1 matches 10 bases. The length of the CDR3 is 15 residues. The V gene end was trimmed by 9 bases and the J gene end by 2 bases; junction bases not matched to a gene: 8. The germline V gene has CDR1 LNHDA and CDR2 SQIVND (reference sequence). CDR3 in amino acids: CASKGGTGDTDTQYF. The DNA for the CDR3 is TGTGCCAGCAAAGGCGGGACAGGGGACACAGATACGCAGTATTTT.

The chain employs TRBV6-1 and TRBJ2-1; D may correspond to TRBD1 or TRBD2 (5 bases each). The length of the CDR3 is 12 residues. The germline V and J ends were trimmed by 3 bases and 7 bases, with 7 bases remaining between them. Germline-derived CDR1 and CDR2 are MNHNS and SASEGT. The CDR3 spells CASSDWGNEQFF. CDR3 nucleotides: TGTGCCAGCAGTGATTGGGGGAATGAGCAGTTCTTC.

This clone was seen a single time. This chain joins TRBV5-4 and TRBJ2-5, with TRBD2 identical over 7 bases. TRBJ2-7 matches the DNA end more closely, so the J call is doubtful. Germline CDR1 is SGHNT and CDR2 is YYREEE (reference sequence). This CDR3 spans 12 amino acids. CDR3 residues: CATRGGSYEQYF. Written as DNA, the CDR3 is TGTGCCACCCGCGGGGGAAGTTACGAGCAGTACTTC.

The chain is built from TRBV5-4 and TRBJ2-5; D not certain. The CDR3 has 15 amino acids. V was pared by 1 base and J by 3 bases, with 13 bases between. Germline V lookup: CDR1 SGHNT, CDR2 YYREEE (reference sequence). The CDR3 protein is CASSLTTVGEETQYF. The CDR3 DNA reads TGTGCCAGCAGCTTGACAACCGTTGGGGAAGAGACCCAGTACTTC. The whole variable domain, filled in from reference TRBV5-4 and TRBJ2-5, reads ETGVTQSPTHLIKTRGQQVTLRCSSQSGHNTVSWYQQALGQGPQFIFQYYREEENGRGNFPPRFSGLQFPNYSSELNVNALELDDSALYLCASSLTTVGEETQYFGPGTRLLVL.

The V gene is TRBV5-4, the J gene TRBJ1-4, with 8 bases matching TRBD1. Germline trimming cut 2 bases from V and 3 bases from J; bases unmatched to any gene: 3. CDR1 and CDR2 (germline): SGHNT, YYREEE (reference sequence). This CDR3 has 15 amino acids. CDR3 sequence reads: CASSFTGGPNEKLFF. For the CDR3, the DNA is TGTGCCAGCAGCTTTACAGGGGGTCCTAATGAAAAACTGTTTTTT.

V usage is TRBV7-3 and J usage is TRBJ2-5, with 7 positions matching TRBD2. Germline lookup yields CDR1 SGHTA and CDR2 FQGTGA. The V gene end was trimmed by 5 bases and the J gene end by 5 bases; junction bases not matched to a gene: 5. The CDR3 is 13 residues long. The chain's CDR3 is CASSPWGGETQYF. The CDR3 DNA reads TGTGCCAGCAGCCCATGGGGAGGGGAGACCCAGTACTTC. The full variable domain, rest sourced from reference TRBV7-3 and TRBJ2-5, is GAGVSQTPSNKVTEKGKYVELRCDPISGHTALYWYRQSLGQGPEFLIYFQGTGAADDSGLPNDRFFAVRPEGSVSTLKIQRTERGDSAVYLCASSPWGGETQYFGPGTRLLVL.

This chain connects TRBV6-5 to TRBJ2-7; a possible D gene is TRBD1 (6 bases). The CDR3 length is 15 residues. The V and J ends lost 2 bases and 2 bases respectively, with 13 bases between them. Germline CDR1 is MNHEY and CDR2 is SVGAGI. The CDR3 loop is CASSYVPGETYEQYF. In nucleotides, the CDR3 is TGTGCCAGCAGTTACGTACCAGGGGAGACCTACGAGCAGTACTTC.